These T cell receptor beta chains were read from a single sample in a study of OX40 agonist ivuxolimab in advanced cancers. Profiled with immunoSEQ multiplex PCR; TCRdb holds only in-frame clones, not every one. The sample consists of more than 95,000 clones, about 90% of them appearing once. The specimen comprised CD4+ or CD8+ T cells sorted from blood, sampled in a trial of the OX40 agonist ivuxolimab. The receptors originated from an adult with an advanced solid tumor such as melanoma, head and neck, liver or kidney cancer. The CDR3 runs from the conserved cysteine through the conserved F or W. The D gene is left open where the match is weak. Only some rows state a clone size, as once, few, many or a class for expanded clones.

v_gene	j_gene	d_gene	len	abundance	CDR3nt	CDR3aa
TRBV29-1	TRBJ2-7	.	14	.	TGCAGCGTTGAAGACAGGGGAAGCTCCTACGAGCAGTACTTC	CSVEDRGSSYEQYF
TRBV7-8	TRBJ1-6	TRBD1	19	.	TGTGCCAGCAGCCCTCTGTTGAGTAGGGGGCAATCTGTGAATTCACCCCTCCACTTT	CASSPLLSRGQSVNSPLHF
TRBV30	TRBJ2-3	.	14	.	TGTGCCTGGGGGATTGGGACTGGCACAGATACGCAGTATTTT	CAWGIGTGTDTQYF
TRBV6-1	TRBJ1-2	.	13	.	TGTGCCAGCAGCCCACAAGGGGGCTATGGCTACACCTTC	CASSPQGGYGYTF
TRBV6-1	TRBJ1-5	.	11	.	TGTGCCTCCGACCCGAGGGAGCCCCAGCATTTT	CASDPREPQHF
TRBV4-3	TRBJ1-5	.	17	.	TGCGCCAGCAGCCAAGAGCCGGGTAGAGGGAACAATCAGCCCCAGCATTTT	CASSQEPGRGNNQPQHF
TRBV28	TRBJ2-7	TRBD1	13	.	TGTGCCAGCAGTTTTTTACGACAGGGAATTAGATACTTC	CASSFLRQGIRYF
TRBV6-5	TRBJ1-5	.	12	.	TGTGCCAGCAGTTACCAAAATCAGCCCCAGCATTTT	CASSYQNQPQHF
TRBV19	TRBJ1-6	.	15	once	TGTGCCAGTAGTACCCCTCAGGGGTTGGCTTCACCCCTCCACTTT	CASSTPQGLASPLHF
TRBV10-3	TRBJ1-4	TRBD1	13	.	TGTGCCATCAGGGACGGACAGGGTGAAAAACTGTTTTTT	CAIRDGQGEKLFF
TRBV2	TRBJ2-1	.	12	.	TGTGCCAGCAGCGGGGGTCCCAATGAGCAGTTCTTC	CASSGGPNEQFF
TRBV28	TRBJ2-4	.	13	.	TGTGCCAGCAGTTCCCCCGGGGGTAACATTCAGTACTTC	CASSSPGGNIQYF
TRBV7-2	TRBJ1-3	.	15	few	TGTGCCAGCAGCCGCGGACAGCCCTCTGGAAACACCATATATTTT	CASSRGQPSGNTIYF
TRBV28	TRBJ1-2	.	12	.	TGTGCCACCCATATCGGATCTTATGGCTACACCTTC	CATHIGSYGYTF
TRBV2	TRBJ1-4	TRBD1	14	.	TGTGCCAGCACTCTGACAGGGGTGGATGAAAAACTGTTTTTT	CASTLTGVDEKLFF
TRBV4-2	TRBJ2-2	.	15	.	TGTGCCAGCAGCCCGACCCAGGAATTCACCGGGGAGCTGTTTTTT	CASSPTQEFTGELFF
TRBV30	TRBJ1-1	TRBD1	12	.	TGTGCCTGGACAGGGGGCAGGACTGAAGCTTTCTTT	CAWTGGRTEAFF
TRBV5-1	TRBJ1-1	TRBD1	15	once	TGCGCCAGCAGCTCCCAGGGACAGGGGGTAGCTGAAGCTTTCTTT	CASSSQGQGVAEAFF
TRBV28	TRBJ2-2	.	15	.	TGTGCCAGCAGTTTACCACAGGAGGGCGCCGGGGAGCTGTTTTTT	CASSLPQEGAGELFF
TRBV30	TRBJ2-7	.	11	.	TGTGCGGCGGGCGTTCCCTACGAGCAGTACTTC	CAAGVPYEQYF
TRBV4-2	TRBJ2-7	.	14	.	TGTGCCAGCAGCCAAGAATGGACACCAATGGAGCAGTACTTC	CASSQEWTPMEQYF
TRBV4-3	TRBJ2-7	.	16	.	TGCGCCAGCAGCCGATCAGGGGCCTCGAGCTCCTACGAGCAGTACTTC	CASSRSGASSSYEQYF
TRBV28	TRBJ2-1	.	16	.	TGTGCCAGCACCGGGCAAGACCTAAGCTCCTACAATGAGCAGTTCTTC	CASTGQDLSSYNEQFF
TRBV5-4	TRBJ1-5	.	14	once	TGCGCCAGCAGCCAAGAAATCACAAATCAGCCCCAGCATTTT	CASSQEITNQPQHF
TRBV5-6	TRBJ1-5	.	13	.	TGTGCCAGCAGCTTCAGGACCAATCAGCCCCAGCATTTT	CASSFRTNQPQHF
TRBV29-1	TRBJ1-2	.	10	.	TGCAGCGTCTCACCGGAGGGCTACACCTTC	CSVSPEGYTF
TRBV27	TRBJ1-1	.	14	.	TGTGCCAGCAGTTCTTGGGGGATGAACACTGAAGCTTTCTTT	CASSSWGMNTEAFF
TRBV7-9	TRBJ2-7	.	14	once	TGTGCCAGCAGCCCCCAATCGGGACTCAACGAGCAGTACTTC	CASSPQSGLNEQYF
TRBV5-1	TRBJ2-3	.	14	.	TGCGCCAGCAGCTTGGGACAGCGCGAAGATACGCAGTATTTT	CASSLGQREDTQYF
TRBV2	TRBJ1-6	.	15	.	TGTGCCAGCAGAAGGTCGGGGGACTCCCCTTCACCCCTCCACTTT	CASRRSGDSPSPLHF
TRBV30	TRBJ2-7	.	13	once	TGTGCCTGGAGTGTACCAGGGGCCCTAGAGCAGTACTTC	CAWSVPGALEQYF
TRBV5-1	TRBJ2-1	.	16	.	TGCGCCAGCAGCTTGGTTGGCCCAGGGGGGATGAATGAGCAGTTCTTC	CASSLVGPGGMNEQFF
TRBV11-2	TRBJ2-1	.	13	.	TGTGCCAGCAGCCCGCGACTAGTCAATGAGCAGTTCTTC	CASSPRLVNEQFF
TRBV11-1	TRBJ2-3	.	13	.	TGTGCCAGCAGCTTATCCCAGGCAGATACGCAGTATTTT	CASSLSQADTQYF
TRBV19	TRBJ1-5	TRBD1	14	.	TGTGCCAGTAGTAGGGGGACAGGGAATCAGCCCCAGCATTTT	CASSRGTGNQPQHF
TRBV18	TRBJ2-7	.	14	.	TGTGCCAGCTCACCACGAATCGACTCCTGCGAGCAGTACTTC	CASSPRIDSCEQYF
TRBV5-6	TRBJ2-3	.	17	.	TGTGCCAGCAGCTTGGCCAGGAGGGGGCAGAGCACAGATACGCAGTATTTT	CASSLARRGQSTDTQYF
TRBV7-2	TRBJ2-4	.	13	.	TGTGCCAGCAGCTTCGGGACGGTAAACATTCAGTACTTC	CASSFGTVNIQYF
TRBV27	TRBJ1-6	.	14	.	TGTGCCAGCAGGACCCGGGTCGAAAATTCACCCCTCCACTTT	CASRTRVENSPLHF
TRBV7-7	TRBJ1-5	.	13	.	TGTGCTAGCAGCTTAGCGCAGGGACAGCCCCAGCATTTT	CASSLAQGQPQHF